This T cell receptor beta chain was recorded in a study of neurological immune-mediated disorders. The method for making cDNA was 5'RACE, and it used 10-nucleotide random UMIs. A single run covered 15-18 subjects with over 170 million TCR-beta sequences. One entry per CDR3 protein results from TCRdb running MiXCR on the 5' RACE reads. The sample has 50,000 to 75,000 distinct CDR3 sequences; 3.5% to 5% are singletons. The unsorted libraries were generated from a total of 2 million PBMCs, which had been stored in RNAlater at -80 C. Regarding this clonotype: Its antigen is undetermined.

Study-wide points: Whereas HTLV-1-associated myelopathy showed the most TCR clonal expansion, multiple sclerosis showed the least, with levels below those of healthy controls.

CDR3 length: 15 residues. Germline V gives CDR1 SGHRS, CDR2 YFSETQ. The V end lost 5 bases, the J end lost 3 bases, and 14 bases lay between the germline ends. The chain links TRBV5-1 to TRBJ2-2; D is perhaps TRBD1 or TRBD2 (5 bases each). The material sequenced was PBMCs. The sequence was obtained from a man in his fifties with multiple sclerosis. For the CDR3, the DNA is TGCGCCAGCAGTCAGGGACCGGTAGACACCGGGGAGCTGTTTTTT. Residues: CASSQGPVDTGELFF.